The 22 T cell receptor beta chains reported below all come from one sample, sequenced in a study of T cell clonality in common variable immunodeficiency. This table comes from immunoSEQ multiplex PCR, and its TCRdb copy is limited to in-frame clones, with some not included. Sampling found around 40,000 clones, none seen once. Sequenced: peripheral blood mononuclear cells. These receptors came from a person aged 18 to 69 in good health.

This clone is classed as medium-sized. The read falls 3 residues short of the CDR3 end, and the missing part is taken from the germline J gene. J is TRBJ2-2 and V is TRBV4-1; TRBD1 aligns across 8 bases. Per the germline V gene, CDR1 is MGHRA and CDR2 is YSYEKL. The CDR3 is made up of 15 amino acids. V lost 6 bases to trimming and J lost 5 bases; unmatched junction nucleotides: 8. This chain's CDR3 is CASRLDRVWTGELFF. The sequenced CDR3 bases are TGCGCCAGCAGACTGGACAGGGTGTGGACCGGGGAG.

This clone has ten or more counts. The sequence runs out 3 residues before the end of the CDR3; the remainder is reconstructed from the germline J gene. The chain couples TRBV5-1 to TRBJ2-1, with TRBD2 matching 16 bases. The CDR3 is 16 amino acids. Looked up from germline, CDR1 is SGHRS and CDR2 is YFSETQ. V was clipped by 7 bases and J by 7 bases; unmatched bases: 8. CDR3 DNA, as far as it was read: TGCGCCAGCGGGACTAGCGGGGGGGCCGGACTAAATGAG. Translating it yields CASGTSGGAGLNE. Given in full, the CDR3 is CASGTSGGAGLNEQFF. The whole variable domain, remainder taken from reference TRBV5-1 and TRBJ2-1, is KAGVTQTPRYLIKTRGQQVTLSCSPISGHRSVSWYQQTPGQGLQFLFEYFSETQRNKGNFPGRFSGRQFSNSRSEMNVSTLELGDSALYLCASGTSGGAGLNEQFFGPGTRLTVL.

This clone was recorded at least ten times. The CDR3 end is not reached by the read, which stops 3 residues before it; the germline J gene fills it in. The chain recombines TRBV19 with TRBJ1-1, with 7 positions matching TRBD1. The V and J ends lost 5 bases and 4 bases, in that order; junction bases with no gene match: 10. Per germline, CDR1 LNHDA and CDR2 SQIVND (reference sequence). The CDR3 totals 15 residues. Incomplete CDR3 DNA: TGTGCCAGTAGTGCATCCGGGACAGTCAGCACTGAA. Protein sequence: CASSASGTVSTE. The complete CDR3 reads CASSASGTVSTEAFF.

This clone was recorded many times. The read finishes 3 residues shy of the CDR3 end, and the germline J gene is used to complete it. The V call is TRBV11-3, the J call TRBJ2-3, with D uncertain. Germline CDR1 reads SGHNT; CDR2 reads YENEEA. With 4 bases removed from V and 0 bases from J, the gap between germline ends came to 5 bases. The CDR3 is made up of 13 amino acids. The CDR3: CASSWASTDTQYF. Incomplete CDR3 DNA: TGTGCCAGCAGCTGGGCTAGCACAGATACG.

This clone has a count of ten or more. The missing CDR3 end, 3 residues past where the read stops, is filled in from the germline J gene. The chain links TRBV20-1 to TRBJ1-1; unclear D gene. Germline assignment: CDR1 DFQATT and CDR2 SNEGSKA (reference sequence). This CDR3 is 14 amino acids long. V was pared by 2 bases and J by 1 base, with 11 bases between. CDR3: CSARNSRKNTEAFF. The sequenced CDR3 bases are TGCAGTGCTAGAAATTCCAGAAAGAACACTGAA.

This clone was seen ten or more times. The read falls 3 residues short of the CDR3 end, and the missing part is taken from the germline J gene. The chain uses TRBV6-1 and TRBJ2-1; 9 nucleotides agree with TRBD1. The CDR3 runs to 17 residues. V lost 0 bases to trimming and J lost 2 bases; unmatched junction nucleotides: 5. The germline V gene has CDR1 MNHNS and CDR2 SASEGT. The CDR3 DNA, read in part, is TGTGCCAGCAGTGAAGCTCTCGGGACAGGGCCCTACAATGAG. Amino acid sequence: CASSEALGTGPYNE. The full CDR3 protein is CASSEALGTGPYNEQFF.

The table lists this clone with many counts. Read coverage stops 3 residues before the CDR3 terminus; the germline J gene supplies the remainder. The chain links TRBV20-1 to TRBJ1-1, with D maybe TRBD1 (6 bases). Germline V lookup: CDR1 DFQATT, CDR2 SNEGSKA (reference sequence). There are 18 residues in the CDR3. V was clipped by 1 base and J by 5 bases, with 26 bases between them. The CDR3 reads CSARVPQGGSRIETEAFF. Partial CDR3 DNA: TGCAGTGCTAGAGTTCCACAGGGTGGCTCACGGATAGAAACTGAA.

This clone has a count of ten or more. The CDR3 is cut off 3 residues early in the read; its end comes from the germline J gene. The chain employs TRBV2 and TRBJ1-2; D not resolved. V was shortened by 0 bases and J by 4 bases, with 12 bases between the two germline ends. This CDR3 contains 15 residues. Looked up from germline, CDR1 is SNHLY and CDR2 is FYNNEI. The CDR3 bases that were read are TGTGCCAGCAGTGAAGCCCTGCGTTATCCCTATGGC. It translates to CASSEALRYPYG. The CDR3 reads in full as CASSEALRYPYGYTF.

The sample holds a few counts of this clone. The read stops 3 residues short of the end of the CDR3; the missing end is completed from the germline J gene. V and J are TRBV19 and TRBJ2-1; 7 bases agree with TRBD2. With 7 bases clipped from V and 8 bases from J, the junction kept 14 bases outside the gene matches. Germline-derived CDR1 and CDR2 are LNHDA and SQIVND (reference sequence). The length of the CDR3 is 15 residues. The CDR3 sequence: CASTHPRGGRDEQFF. The part of the CDR3 DNA that was read is TGTGCCAGTACTCACCCCCGGGGAGGGCGGGATGAG.

This clone was recorded at least ten times. The sequence runs out 3 residues before the end of the CDR3; the remainder is reconstructed from the germline J gene. This rearrangement joins TRBV6-2 or TRBV6-3 to TRBJ2-2; 7 bases align to TRBD1. CDR1 is MNHEY, CDR2 SVGEGT, per germline. The V gene end was trimmed by 5 bases and the J gene end by 6 bases; junction bases not matched to a gene: 12. This CDR3 spans 16 amino acids. CDR3 DNA (partial): TGTGCCAGCAGTCCCAGGGGACAGAGGGATGCCGGGGAG. Translating gives CASSPRGQRDAGE. The full CDR3 is CASSPRGQRDAGELFF.

This clone was seen ten or more times. The DNA ends 3 residues before the CDR3 does, and the rest of the CDR3 is filled in from the germline J gene. The chain uses TRBV6-2 or TRBV6-3 and TRBJ2-7, with 11 bases aligning to TRBD2. Per the germline V gene, CDR1 is MNHEY and CDR2 is SVGEGT. CDR3 length: 16 amino acids. V gave up 2 bases and J gave up 4 bases; unmatched junction bases: 7. CDR3 DNA, as far as it was read: TGTGCCAGCAGTTACGGTAGGGGACTAGCGGCTTACGAG. Translated: CASSYGRGLAAYE. The complete CDR3 sequence is CASSYGRGLAAYEQYF.

This clone has ten or more counts. Read data end 3 residues before the CDR3 end; the end is taken from the germline J gene. V gene TRBV19 combines with J gene TRBJ2-7, with 13 bases matching TRBD2. The germline V gene has CDR1 LNHDA and CDR2 SQIVND (reference sequence). The CDR3 has 16 residues. V lost 1 base to trimming and J lost 4 bases; unmatched junction nucleotides: 4. CDR3 residues: CASSIVRTSGSYEQYF. The CDR3 bases that were read are TGTGCCAGTAGTATAGTAAGGACTAGCGGGAGTTACGAG.

This clone showed up many times. The CDR3 sequence is CASSLRPATNEKLFF. The sequenced CDR3 bases are TGTGCCAGCAGCTTACGTCCCGCAACTAATGAAAAA. The V and J genes are TRBV7-2 and TRBJ1-4; D unresolved. The read ends 3 residues early relative to the CDR3; the germline J gene fills the gap. The CDR3 loop spans 15 amino acids. Germline V gives CDR1 SGHTA, CDR2 FQGNSA. V was trimmed by 2 bases and J by 0 bases, leaving 7 bases between them.

This clone came up many times. CDR3 region: CAWAGGGYGYTF. Partial CDR3 DNA: TGTGCCTGGGCGGGGGGTGGGTATGGC. The rearrangement uses TRBV30 and TRBJ1-2; D may be TRBD1 (5 bases). The read ends 3 residues early relative to the CDR3; the germline J gene fills the gap. The germline V gene encodes CDR1 GTSNPN and CDR2 SVGIG (reference sequence). The CDR3 totals 12 residues. With 5 bases removed from V and 5 bases from J, the gap between germline ends came to 12 bases.

This clone was observed at least ten times. The read halts 3 residues ahead of the CDR3 end, with the missing end drawn from the germline J gene. This chain connects TRBV28 to TRBJ2-7; 7 bases are a match to TRBD2. The ends lost 2 bases at V and 0 bases at J; junction bases unmatched: 7. The CDR3 length is 16 residues. Germline assignment: CDR1 MDHEN and CDR2 SYDVKM. The covered CDR3 bases are TGTGCCAGCAGTTTAGGAGGCGGGGGACTCTCCTACGAG. This sequence encodes CASSLGGGGLSYE. The CDR3, in full, reads CASSLGGGGLSYEQYF. Complete variable domain (other parts from reference TRBV28 and TRBJ2-7): DVKVTQSSRYLVKRTGEKVFLECVQDMDHENMFWYRQDPGLGLRLIYFSYDVKMKEKGDIPEGYSVSREKKERFSLILESASTNQTSMYLCASSLGGGGLSYEQYFGPGTRLTVT.

This clone was seen repeatedly, ten times or more. The CDR3 DNA, read in part, is TGCGCCAGCAGCTCTGAGCTAGCGGGGCTCCCTGAG. It specifies CASSSELAGLPE. The CDR3 as a whole reads CASSSELAGLPEQFF. The V gene is TRBV5-1, the J gene TRBJ2-1; the match to TRBD2 covers 9 bases. The read is 3 residues too short to cover the CDR3 end, so that end is filled in from the germline J gene. CDR1 and CDR2 from the germline V gene are SGHRS and YFSETQ. The V and J ends lost 3 bases and 9 bases, in that order; junction bases with no gene match: 10. This CDR3 has 15 residues. Filled out from reference TRBV5-1 and TRBJ2-1, the complete variable domain reads KAGVTQTPRYLIKTRGQQVTLSCSPISGHRSVSWYQQTPGQGLQFLFEYFSETQRNKGNFPGRFSGRQFSNSRSEMNVSTLELGDSALYLCASSSELAGLPEQFFGPGTRLTVL.

This clone was counted at least ten times. The read ends 3 residues before the CDR3 terminus; that terminus is restored from the germline J gene. This chain uses TRBV20-1 with TRBJ2-1, with 11 nucleotides matching TRBD1. Germline CDR1 and CDR2: DFQATT and SNEGSKA (reference sequence). This CDR3 comprises 14 residues. J gave up 6 bases and V 3 bases, and 4 bases lay outside the gene matches. The CDR3 here is CSASWDRGGNEQFF. Partial CDR3 DNA: TGCAGTGCTAGTTGGGACAGGGGGGGCAATGAG.

This clone has a count of ten or more. From the germline J gene comes the end of the CDR3, since the read stops 3 residues before it. The chain is built from TRBV20-1 and TRBJ2-7; TRBD2 aligns across 11 bases. With 4 bases clipped from V and 5 bases from J, the junction kept 4 bases outside the gene matches. Per the germline V gene, CDR1 is DFQATT and CDR2 is SNEGSKA (reference sequence). The length of the CDR3 is 13 residues. CDR3 bases read: TGCAGTGCTATGCTAGCGGGAGGAGACGAG. Amino acids: CSAMLAGGDE. In full, the CDR3 is CSAMLAGGDEQYF.

This clone came up many times. The read ends 3 residues before the CDR3 terminus; that terminus is restored from the germline J gene. The J gene is TRBJ1-4, the V gene TRBV5-1; a possible D gene is TRBD1 (6 bases). V was clipped by 0 bases and J by 5 bases, with 8 bases between them. Germline V gene lookup returns CDR1 SGHRS and CDR2 YFSETQ. The CDR3 contains 14 residues. This CDR3 reads CASSLAQGNEKLFF. Incomplete CDR3 DNA: TGCGCCAGCAGCTTGGCCCAGGGGAATGAAAAA.

Worth noting for this clone: With the read ending 3 residues before the CDR3 end, the germline J gene is used to fill in that end. This chain uses TRBV5-1 with TRBJ1-4, with TRBD1 matching over 7 bases. Per the germline V gene, CDR1 is SGHRS and CDR2 is YFSETQ. This CDR3 has 15 amino acids. CDR3 loop: CASSREGAVNSPLFF. The part of the CDR3 DNA that was read is TGCGCCAGCAGCCGAGAGGGGGCAGTTAACTCACCA.

The sample holds many counts of this clone. The missing CDR3 end, 3 residues past where the read stops, is filled in from the germline J gene. This sequence joins TRBV15 and TRBJ1-1; 7 bases map to TRBD1. This CDR3 region has 13 residues. The V gene's germline CDR1 is LNHNV and CDR2 YYDKDF (reference sequence). The J segment lost 4 bases and the V segment lost 1 base, leaving 0 bases of the junction unmatched. CDR3 DNA (partial): TGTGCCACCAGCAGAGGGACAGGCACTGAA. Translated, it gives CATSRGTGTE. The full CDR3 sequence reads CATSRGTGTEAFF.

This clone occurred many times. The read is 3 residues too short to cover the CDR3 end, so that end is filled in from the germline J gene. This rearrangement joins TRBV7-2 to TRBJ2-1; TRBD1 aligns across 11 bases. The V segment lost 2 bases and the J segment 8 bases; nucleotides outside the gene matches: 5. Germline values: CDR1 SGHTA, CDR2 FQGNSA. The length of the CDR3 is 15 residues. The DNA read from the CDR3 is TGTGCCAGCAGCTTATCAGGGACAGGGGGGGATGAG. Translating it yields CASSLSGTGGDE. The complete CDR3 protein is CASSLSGTGGDEQFF.